A single T cell receptor (beta chain) is shown here with its context. The ends lost 6 bases at V and 4 bases at J; junction bases unmatched: 6. The CDR3 length is 14 residues. The sample comes from a study of yellow fever vaccine responses in identical twins. MiXCR was run by TCRdb on the RT-PCR reads, yielding one entry per CDR3 protein. The table lists 20,000 to 25,000 distinct CDR3 sequences, around four fifths of them singletons. The chain recombines TRBV12-3 or TRBV12-4 with TRBJ2-5; 9 positions agree with TRBD1. Specimen: T cells from blood (PBMCs), unsorted or a sorted subset (not recorded which), collected before or after yellow fever vaccination (not recorded which). The sequence was obtained from a woman aged 18-29 years who received the yellow fever vaccine. The CDR3 is CASRSGTGRETQYF. As DNA, the CDR3 is TGTGCCAGCAGATCCGGGACAGGGCGAGAGACCCAGTACTTC.